A selection of T cell receptor beta chains follows, all from one sample in a study of low-dose radiotherapy and immunotherapy resistance in tumors. TCRdb re-analysed the reads in MiXCR, keeping a single row per CDR3 protein. The sample holds 100,000 or so distinct CDR3 sequences; less than 25% are singletons and the top ten take over 4%. The sequencing used PBMCs, collected after low-dose radiotherapy plus immunotherapy. These receptors were collected from a male donor with prostate cancer. Both conserved end residues are part of each CDR3. D genes are given only for firm matches. Not all rows give a size; the values are once, few, many and, for expanded clones, a class.

size: -; D: TRBD1; V: TRBV3-1; J: TRBJ2-5; DNA: TGTGCCAGCCTGCAATGGGACAGGGGGCCCCAAGAGACCCAGTACTTC; CDR3: CASLQWDRGPQETQYF
size: many; D: -; V: TRBV19; J: TRBJ2-7; DNA: TGTGCCAGTAGTGGAGGCCTTCAACGAGAGCAGTACTTC; CDR3: CASSGGLQREQYF
size: many; D: TRBD2; V: TRBV3-1; J: TRBJ2-2; DNA: TGTGCCAGCAGGCGGTTTGCGGGGGGGCGACGGACCGGGGAGCTGTTTTTT; CDR3: CASRRFAGGRRTGELFF
size: -; D: -; V: TRBV30; J: TRBJ2-2; DNA: TGTGCCTGGAGATCGGGTAGCGCCGGGGAGCTGTTTTTT; CDR3: CAWRSGSAGELFF
size: few; D: -; V: TRBV7-8; J: TRBJ1-6; DNA: TGTGCCAGCAGCCATAACTACATCTCCTCACCCCTCCACTTT; CDR3: CASSHNYISSPLHF
size: many; D: -; V: TRBV20-1; J: TRBJ1-2; DNA: TGCAGTGCTAGAGATCGACTCTCTATCGCTGGCTACACCTTC; CDR3: CSARDRLSIAGYTF
size: many; D: -; V: TRBV2; J: TRBJ2-7; DNA: TGTGCCAGCGAGGGGGGTGCAGGCGAAAACTACGAGCAGTACTTC; CDR3: CASEGGAGENYEQYF
size: many; D: -; V: TRBV18; J: TRBJ1-4; DNA: TGTGCCAGCTCACCAAAAGGGGCCGGTGGCAGCGAAAAACTGTTTTTT; CDR3: CASSPKGAGGSEKLFF
size: -; D: -; V: TRBV14; J: TRBJ2-7; DNA: TGTGCCAGCAGCCAAGCGAACTCCTACGAGCAGTACTTC; CDR3: CASSQANSYEQYF
size: many; D: -; V: TRBV12-3/TRBV12-4; J: TRBJ2-1; DNA: TGTGCCCCCCCGGGTATCTTAGGTGAGCAGTTCTTC; CDR3: CAPPGILGEQFF
size: many; D: TRBD2; V: TRBV4-1; J: TRBJ2-7; DNA: TGCGCCAGCAGCCTTAGCGGGGGCCTTTCCTACGAGCAGTACTTC; CDR3: CASSLSGGLSYEQYF
size: many; D: TRBD2; V: TRBV6-1; J: TRBJ2-1; DNA: TGTGCCAGCAGCCACCCGGCTAGCGGGACCCACAATGAGCAGTTCTTC; CDR3: CASSHPASGTHNEQFF
size: many; D: -; V: TRBV7-6; J: TRBJ2-5; DNA: TGTGCCAGCAGCTTAATCCAGGGTGGGGAGACCCAGTACTTC; CDR3: CASSLIQGGETQYF
size: -; D: -; V: TRBV27; J: TRBJ2-5; DNA: TGTGCCAGCAGTTTATCATGGGGTTTCCAAGAGACCCAGTACTTC; CDR3: CASSLSWGFQETQYF
size: once; D: TRBD2; V: TRBV4-3; J: TRBJ2-5; DNA: TGCGCCAGCAGCCAGTGGCTAGCGGCGGAGACCCAGTACTTC; CDR3: CASSQWLAAETQYF
size: many; D: -; V: TRBV29-1; J: TRBJ1-5; DNA: TGCAGCGTTGTAGAGGCGGACCAGCCCCAGCATTTT; CDR3: CSVVEADQPQHF
size: many; D: -; V: TRBV15; J: TRBJ2-1; DNA: TGTGCCACCAGCAGGCCTGGGGGGCTTGGTGAGCAGTTCTTC; CDR3: CATSRPGGLGEQFF
size: -; D: -; V: TRBV6-2/TRBV6-3; J: TRBJ2-7; DNA: TGTGCCAGCAGTTATCTGCAGGGGTCCTACGAGCAGTACTTC; CDR3: CASSYLQGSYEQYF
size: many; D: TRBD1; V: TRBV20-1; J: TRBJ2-3; DNA: TGCAGTGCTAGAGACCCTACAGGGGGCGACGCAGATACGCAGTATTTT; CDR3: CSARDPTGGDADTQYF
size: many; D: -; V: TRBV7-8; J: TRBJ2-5; DNA: TGTGCCAGCAGCCCCGAGGCTCTTCAAGAGACCCAGTACTTC; CDR3: CASSPEALQETQYF
size: many; D: -; V: TRBV7-3; J: TRBJ2-5; DNA: TGTGCCAGCAGCCCTTCCCTAAAGGGGACCCAGTACTTC; CDR3: CASSPSLKGTQYF
size: many; D: TRBD2; V: TRBV9; J: TRBJ2-2; DNA: TGTGCCAGCAGCACCGGACTAGCGGGGGGAAACACCGGGGAGCTGTTTTTT; CDR3: CASSTGLAGGNTGELFF
size: many; D: TRBD2; V: TRBV5-1; J: TRBJ2-5; DNA: TGCGCCAGCAGCTCTACCGCGGGAGACGAGACCCAGTACTTC; CDR3: CASSSTAGDETQYF